This TCR beta chain came from a study of beta chain features in type 1 diabetes. Study conclusions and caveats: Shorter TCRB CDR3s, moderately but significantly so, were found in Type 1 diabetes patients in all four CD4+ subsets.

cDNA synthesis used the whole RNA isolate, giving expressed TCRB sequences. Data came from immunoSEQ multiplex PCR; TCRdb stores just in-frame clones and leaves some out. The sample carries 250,000 to 300,000 clones, around 24% recorded once. Worth noting for this clone: Its antigen remains unknown.

The CDR3 is made up of 13 amino acids. Trimming stripped 6 bases from V and 2 bases from J, with 8 bases between. Germline CDR1 is MNHEY and CDR2 is SVGAGI. The chain couples TRBV6-5 to TRBJ2-1; weak D call: TRBD2 (5 bases). The receptor's source is a woman in her thirties with type 1 diabetes. The sequenced sample was naive CD4+ T cells from blood. The CDR3 nucleotides are TGTGCCAGCAGGATCGGGACCTACAATGAGCAGTTCTTC. Its translation is CASRIGTYNEQFF.